A selection of T cell receptor beta chains follows, all from one sample in a study of shared T cell receptors in the human thymus. Profiled with immunoSEQ multiplex PCR; TCRdb holds only in-frame clones, not every one. The sample has hundreds of thousands of clones, 87% seen once. A further study also used this sample, focusing on human thymus T cells.

What was sequenced was thymocytes. These receptors originate from a boy younger than two with a congenital heart defect. Both conserved end residues are part of each CDR3. A D gene is named only where the DNA matches it firmly. Clone size is shown for a subset of rows, as once, few, many or a class of expanded clone.

clone_size: NA; j_call: TRBJ2-1; v_call: TRBV28; d_call: NA; cdr3_aa: CASSGRMGLNEQFF; cdr3_nt: TGTGCCAGCAGTGGTAGAATGGGCCTCAATGAGCAGTTCTTC
clone_size: once; j_call: TRBJ1-4; v_call: TRBV14; d_call: NA; cdr3_aa: CASSQDGHPNEKLFF; cdr3_nt: TGTGCCAGCAGCCAAGACGGACATCCTAATGAAAAACTGTTTTTT
clone_size: NA; j_call: TRBJ2-2; v_call: TRBV30; d_call: NA; cdr3_aa: CAWAGGGDTGELFF; cdr3_nt: TGTGCCTGGGCTGGAGGGGGGGACACCGGGGAGCTGTTTTTT
clone_size: NA; j_call: TRBJ2-2; v_call: TRBV10-2; d_call: NA; cdr3_aa: CASNSGEPANTGELFF; cdr3_nt: TGCGCCAGCAATTCGGGAGAACCCGCGAACACCGGGGAGCTGTTTTTT
clone_size: NA; j_call: TRBJ2-7; v_call: TRBV5-1; d_call: TRBD2; cdr3_aa: CASSLGGREEAYEQYF; cdr3_nt: TGCGCCAGCAGCTTGGGTGGGAGGGAGGAAGCCTACGAGCAGTACTTC
clone_size: NA; j_call: TRBJ1-2; v_call: TRBV28; d_call: NA; cdr3_aa: CASSLEGGDYGYTF; cdr3_nt: TGTGCCAGCAGTTTAGAAGGGGGAGACTATGGCTACACCTTC
clone_size: NA; j_call: TRBJ2-3; v_call: TRBV7-3; d_call: TRBD2; cdr3_aa: CASSLIAPGLAGADTQYF; cdr3_nt: TGTGCCAGCAGCTTAATAGCCCCGGGACTAGCGGGGGCAGATACGCAGTATTTT
clone_size: NA; j_call: TRBJ1-6; v_call: TRBV28; d_call: TRBD1; cdr3_aa: CASSLDRLTGSPLHF; cdr3_nt: TGTGCCAGCAGTTTGGACAGGCTCACAGGATCACCCCTCCACTTT
clone_size: few; j_call: TRBJ2-6; v_call: TRBV9; d_call: TRBD2; cdr3_aa: CASSGSSGRVSGANVLTF; cdr3_nt: TGTGCCAGCAGCGGCTCTTCAGGGAGGGTATCTGGGGCCAACGTCCTGACTTTC
clone_size: NA; j_call: TRBJ2-7; v_call: TRBV28; d_call: TRBD1; cdr3_aa: CASSAYPTYRDRVSYEQYF; cdr3_nt: TGTGCCAGCAGTGCCTACCCTACCTACCGGGACAGGGTCTCATACGAGCAGTACTTC
clone_size: NA; j_call: TRBJ1-1; v_call: TRBV7-9; d_call: TRBD1; cdr3_aa: CASSPQTGTGGSNTEAFF; cdr3_nt: TGTGCCAGCAGCCCCCAAACCGGGACAGGGGGCTCGAACACTGAAGCTTTCTTT
clone_size: NA; j_call: TRBJ1-2; v_call: TRBV9; d_call: TRBD1; cdr3_aa: CASSRDRGDGYTF; cdr3_nt: TGTGCCAGCAGCCGGGACAGGGGGGACGGCTACACCTTC
clone_size: NA; j_call: TRBJ1-5; v_call: TRBV7-9; d_call: TRBD1; cdr3_aa: CASSQTGANQPQHF; cdr3_nt: TGTGCCAGCAGTCAGACAGGGGCCAATCAGCCCCAGCATTTT
clone_size: NA; j_call: TRBJ1-1; v_call: TRBV6-4; d_call: NA; cdr3_aa: CASSDSKAGPKMNTEAFF; cdr3_nt: TGTGCCAGCAGTGACTCTAAGGCAGGTCCCAAAATGAACACTGAAGCTTTCTTT
clone_size: NA; j_call: TRBJ1-2; v_call: TRBV30; d_call: NA; cdr3_aa: CALHRDTPNYGYTF; cdr3_nt: TGTGCCTTACACAGGGACACACCTAACTATGGCTACACCTTC
clone_size: NA; j_call: TRBJ1-2; v_call: TRBV5-6; d_call: TRBD1; cdr3_aa: CASSFQGVAYTF; cdr3_nt: TGTGCCAGCAGCTTTCAGGGGGTGGCTTACACCTTC